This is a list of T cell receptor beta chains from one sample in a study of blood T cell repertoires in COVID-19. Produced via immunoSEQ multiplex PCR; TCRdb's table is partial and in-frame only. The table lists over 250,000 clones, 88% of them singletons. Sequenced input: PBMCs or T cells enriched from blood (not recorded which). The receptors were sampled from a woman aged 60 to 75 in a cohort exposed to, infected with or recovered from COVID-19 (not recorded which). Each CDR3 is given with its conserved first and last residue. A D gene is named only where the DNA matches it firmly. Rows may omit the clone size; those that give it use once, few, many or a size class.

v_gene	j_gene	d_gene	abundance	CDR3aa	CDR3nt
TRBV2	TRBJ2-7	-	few	CASSLQGSHYEQYF	TGTGCCAGCAGTTTACAGGGCTCCCACTACGAGCAGTACTTC
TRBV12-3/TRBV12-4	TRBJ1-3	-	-	CASSIGGRNTIYF	TGTGCCAGCAGCATTGGAGGGAGAAACACCATATATTTT
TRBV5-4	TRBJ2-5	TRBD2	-	CASSLARHNIAGVHQETQYF	TGTGCCAGCAGCTTGGCCCGCCACAACATAGCGGGAGTGCACCAAGAGACCCAGTACTTC
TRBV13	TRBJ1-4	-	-	CASSSGQTLNEKLFF	TGTGCCAGCAGCTCCGGACAGACCCTTAATGAAAAACTGTTTTTT
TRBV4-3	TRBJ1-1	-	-	CASSRIGNTEAFF	TGCGCCAGCAGCCGTATCGGGAACACTGAAGCTTTCTTT
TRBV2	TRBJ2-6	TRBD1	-	CASREDRGHSGANVLTF	TGTGCCAGCAGGGAGGACAGGGGCCACTCCGGGGCCAACGTCCTGACTTTC
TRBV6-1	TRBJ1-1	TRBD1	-	CASSEGPNRGANTEAFF	TGTGCCAGCAGTGAAGGGCCCAACAGGGGCGCAAACACTGAAGCTTTCTTT
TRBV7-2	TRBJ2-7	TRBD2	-	CASSFSGTSATYEQYF	TGTGCCAGCAGCTTCTCCGGGACTAGCGCGACCTACGAGCAGTACTTC
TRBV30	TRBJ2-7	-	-	CAWSVGGSPYEQYF	TGTGCCTGGAGTGTAGGAGGGTCTCCCTACGAGCAGTACTTC
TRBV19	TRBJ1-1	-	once	CASSLRLGGGGHTEAFF	TGTGCCAGTAGTCTTAGGTTGGGGGGCGGGGGCCACACTGAAGCTTTCTTT
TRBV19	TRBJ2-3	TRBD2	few	CASSIGGVGDTQYF	TGTGCCAGTAGTATTGGGGGGGTCGGAGATACGCAGTATTTT
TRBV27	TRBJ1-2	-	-	CASSWAGLGNYGYTF	TGTGCCAGCAGTTGGGCAGGGCTGGGTAACTATGGCTACACCTTC
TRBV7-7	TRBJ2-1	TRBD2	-	CASSLAGTSGNEQFF	TGTGCTAGCAGCCTAGCTGGGACTAGCGGGAACGAGCAGTTCTTC